This passage covers 26 T cell receptor beta chains from one sample sequenced in a study of control samples from healthy donors and cancer patients. The method was immunoSEQ multiplex PCR; TCRdb's version includes in-frame clones alone and lacks a portion of them. The repertoire holds about 120,000 clones, with just over 90% as singletons. Sequenced material: blood. The receptor set was obtained from a woman between 18 and 30 years old in good health.

The chain is built from TRBV19 and TRBJ1-2, with 9 positions matching TRBD1. V lost 5 bases and J lost 7; bases outside the gene matches: 8. CDR1 is LNHDA and CDR2 is SQIVND in the germline V gene (reference sequence). The CDR3 consists of 14 residues. CDR3 residues: CASSGRTGAFGYTF. CDR3 nucleotide sequence: TGTGCCAGTAGTGGGAGGACAGGGGCCTTTGGCTACACCTTC.

The chain carries TRBV18 and TRBJ1-2; TRBD1 might be the D (5 bases). The CDR3 is 15 amino acids. V was cut by 0 bases and J by 7 bases, with 15 bases left in between. The germline CDR1 and CDR2 sequences are KGHSH and LQKENI. The CDR3 region has the DNA TGTGCCAGCTCACCACCGTCGTGGGGGAAGGGTGGCTACACCTTC. Translated, it gives CASSPPSWGKGGYTF.

The chain carries TRBV19 and TRBJ2-7, with 8 nucleotides matching TRBD2. The CDR3 runs 16 residues. Germline V lookup: CDR1 LNHDA, CDR2 SQIVND (reference sequence). Unmatched junction bases numbered 9, after V lost 5 bases and J lost 0 bases. CDR3 nucleotide sequence: TGTGCCAGTAGTCTCGGGGGGGGGCCATACTCCTACGAGCAGTACTTC. Its protein product is CASSLGGGPYSYEQYF. The full variable domain, in which reference TRBV19 and TRBJ2-7 provide the parts outside the CDR3, is DGGITQSPKYLFRKEGQNVTLSCEQNLNHDAMYWYRQDPGQGLRLIYYSQIVNDFQKGDIAEGYSVSREKKESFPLTVTSAQKNPTAFYLCASSLGGGPYSYEQYFGPGTRLTVT.

This clone was found once. The chain employs TRBV9 and TRBJ1-1, with D maybe TRBD1 (5 bases). V dropped 0 bases and J dropped 5 bases, with 14 bases sitting between them. The CDR3 sequence is 15 residues long. From germline, CDR1 is SGDLS and CDR2 YYNGEE. CDR3 sequence (DNA): TGTGCCAGCAGCGTAGACTTGGGGCTGGGTACTGAAGCTTTCTTT. Translated: CASSVDLGLGTEAFF.

The gene calls are TRBV5-8 and TRBJ2-7; 10 positions match TRBD1. The CDR3 length is 15 residues. Germline-derived CDR1 and CDR2 are SGHTS and YDEGEE. With 0 bases clipped from V and 2 bases from J, the junction kept 2 bases outside the gene matches. The CDR3 DNA is TGTGCCAGCAGCTTGGTGGGACAGGGGACCTACGAGCAGTACTTC. Its protein is CASSLVGQGTYEQYF.

The CDR3 here is CASSYSPGSSYEQYF. DNA of the CDR3: TGTGCCAGCAGTTACTCGCCGGGGAGCTCCTACGAGCAGTACTTC. The chain has TRBV6-5 and TRBJ2-7; weak D call: TRBD2 (5 bases). V lost 0 bases and J 0 bases, leaving 9 bases between the germline ends. This CDR3 has 15 amino acids. Germline CDR1 is MNHEY and CDR2 is SVGAGI.

The V call is TRBV6-6, the J call TRBJ1-2; D remains ambiguous. The ends were cut back, 1 base at V and 0 bases at J, with 6 bases in the middle. CDR3 length equals 14 residues. The germline gives CDR1 MNHNY, CDR2 SVGAGI (reference sequence). CDR3 residues: CASSYWTSNYGYTF. The CDR3 DNA reads as TGTGCCAGCAGTTACTGGACTTCTAACTATGGCTACACCTTC.

This chain uses TRBV3-1 (or the pseudogene TRBV3-2) with TRBJ1-6; D is perhaps TRBD1 (5 bases). Trimming took off 1 base at V and 13 bases at J, with 11 bases between the two ends. In germline, CDR1 is LGHDT, CDR2 YNNKEL (reference sequence). CDR3 length: 13 amino acids. Written as DNA, the CDR3 is TGTGCCAGCAGCCAAGCGGGGAGGGACCCCCTCCACTTT. Translating it yields CASSQAGRDPLHF.

The chain is built from TRBV24-1 and TRBJ1-1; D unclear. Germline V gene lookup returns CDR1 KGHDR and CDR2 SFDVKD. The length of the CDR3 is 13 residues. V was cut by 2 bases and J by 10 bases, with 13 bases left in between. The CDR3 protein is CATSDSLGYRAFF. The CDR3 coding sequence is TGTGCCACCAGTGATTCTTTGGGGTATCGAGCTTTCTTT.

This chain uses TRBV27 with TRBJ2-2, with D tentatively TRBD1 or TRBD2 (5 bases each). The V end was cut by 6 bases, the J end by 0 bases, with 14 bases between. The CDR3 length is 16 residues. The germline V gene encodes CDR1 MNHEY and CDR2 SMNVEV (reference sequence). The CDR3 bases are TGTGCCAGCAGCAGCTATGGGGGAGCGAACACCGGGGAGCTGTTTTTT. The encoded protein is CASSSYGGANTGELFF.

The chain employs TRBV2 and TRBJ2-6; the D gene is possibly TRBD1 (6 bases). The germline CDR1 and CDR2 sequences are SNHLY and FYNNEI. Trimming removed 8 bases from V and 3 bases from J, with 14 bases in between. This CDR3 region has 15 residues. CDR3 nucleotide sequence: TGTGCCAGCGGCAGGGGAATTGGTGGGGCCAACGTCCTGACTTTC. Translated, it gives CASGRGIGGANVLTF.

The rearrangement links TRBV19 to TRBJ1-4; perhaps TRBD1 as D (5 bases). Germline lookup yields CDR1 LNHDA and CDR2 SQIVND (reference sequence). The CDR3 has 15 amino acids. V lost 5 bases, J lost 4 bases, and 14 bases lay in between. CDR3 sequence: CASSPGRMFNEKLFF. Written as DNA, the CDR3 is TGTGCCAGTAGTCCGGGACGGATGTTTAATGAAAAACTGTTTTTT.

The chain uses TRBV30 and TRBJ1-1; tentatively, D is TRBD1 (5 bases). Germline V lookup: CDR1 GTSNPN, CDR2 SVGIG (reference sequence). The CDR3 covers 14 residues. The germline V and J ends were trimmed by 0 bases and 1 base, with 9 bases remaining between them. The CDR3: CAWSVEGTNTEAFF. In DNA, the CDR3 is TGTGCCTGGAGTGTAGAGGGGACGAACACTGAAGCTTTCTTT.

CDR3 in amino acids: CASSQVGTGPNIQYF. In nucleotides, the CDR3 is TGCGCCAGCAGCCAAGTAGGTACAGGGCCAAACATTCAGTACTTC. This sequence joins TRBV4-3 and TRBJ2-4; a possible D gene is TRBD1 (6 bases). This CDR3 contains 15 residues. Germline CDR1 and CDR2: LGHNA and YSLEER. V lost 1 base, J lost 6 bases, and 13 bases lay in between.

The chain recombines TRBV7-2 with TRBJ2-7; 13 positions match TRBD2. The CDR3 covers 17 residues. The V segment lost 6 bases and the J segment 1 base; nucleotides outside the gene matches: 9. Germline lookup yields CDR1 SGHTA and CDR2 FQGNSA. The CDR3 spells CASSPWTSGGSSYEQYF. The CDR3, as DNA: TGTGCCAGCAGTCCTTGGACTAGCGGGGGATCTTCCTACGAGCAGTACTTC.

The chain uses TRBV6-7 and TRBJ1-5, with D tentatively TRBD1 (6 bases). TRBV6-7 is assigned to the ORF class and has an uncertain function. There are 14 residues in the CDR3. Trimming left V 4 bases short and J 5 bases short, with 12 bases between. For the CDR3, the DNA is TGTGCCAGCAGTTCTGACAGGCCCGATCAGCCCCAGCATTTT. Its translation is CASSSDRPDQPQHF.

This chain uses TRBV7-2 with TRBJ2-7; TRBD2 matches 11 bases. CDR1 and CDR2 (germline): SGHTA, FQGNSA. V lost 5 bases and J lost 1; bases outside the gene matches: 7. This CDR3 has 16 residues. CDR3 nucleotide sequence: TGTGCCAGCAGCCATGGGACTAGCGGCGAGTCCTACGAGCAGTACTTC. Protein: CASSHGTSGESYEQYF.

This chain uses TRBV30 with TRBJ1-2; 9 bases line up with TRBD1. The CDR3 loop spans 13 amino acids. The J segment lost 6 bases and the V segment lost 2 bases, leaving 4 bases of the junction unmatched. Germline CDR1 and CDR2: GTSNPN and SVGIG (reference sequence). CDR3 residues: CAWSTGGGHGYTF. The DNA of the CDR3 is TGTGCCTGGAGTACAGGGGGCGGCCATGGCTACACCTTC.

The rearrangement joins TRBV28 to TRBJ2-4; D unclear. CDR3 length: 14 amino acids. The V end lost 7 bases, the J end lost 0 bases, and 10 bases lay between the germline ends. The germline CDR1 and CDR2 sequences are MDHEN and SYDVKM. The CDR3 loop is CASTGNLAKNIQYF. The CDR3 DNA follows: TGTGCCAGCACTGGGAACTTAGCCAAAAACATTCAGTACTTC.

The genes are TRBV6-2 or TRBV6-3 and TRBJ1-1; the D is unclear. V was pared by 0 bases and J by 0 bases, with 14 bases between. Germline V gene data show CDR1 as MNHEY and CDR2 as SVGEGT. CDR3 size: 17 residues. Here the CDR3 DNA reads TGTGCCAGCAGTTACTCGTTTACAGAGAGGGTGAACACTGAAGCTTTCTTT. This gives the protein CASSYSFTERVNTEAFF.

This sequence joins TRBV6-6 and TRBJ2-5; maybe TRBD2 (6 bases). Germline V lookup: CDR1 MNHNY, CDR2 SVGAGI (reference sequence). V shed 0 bases and J shed 2 bases, with 13 bases lying between them. This CDR3 is built from 16 residues. CDR3 DNA sequence: TGTGCCAGCAGTTACTCTTCCGGGGGAAAACAAGAGACCCAGTACTTC. Translating it yields CASSYSSGGKQETQYF.

The rearrangement links TRBV10-2 to TRBJ1-4; 7 positions match TRBD1. This CDR3 has 18 amino acids. The germline CDR1 and CDR2 sequences are WSHSY and SAAADI. V dropped 5 bases and J dropped 7; count of bases not matched to a gene: 19. CDR3 amino acids: CASSRTRGQLEFGEKLFF. CDR3 DNA sequence: TGCGCCAGCAGTCGGACTCGGGGACAGTTGGAGTTTGGTGAAAAACTGTTTTTT.

J is TRBJ1-5 and V is TRBV3-1 (or the pseudogene TRBV3-2); a possible D gene is TRBD1 (6 bases). V lost 1 base, J lost 4 bases, and 11 bases lay in between. CDR3 length: 15 amino acids. Germline loops: CDR1 LGHDT, CDR2 YNNKEL (reference sequence). The CDR3 nucleotides are TGTGCCAGCAGCCAAGTATTACAGGGTAATCAGCCCCAGCATTTT. Translating it yields CASSQVLQGNQPQHF.

The chain joins TRBV2 to TRBJ1-1, with no clear D. The V end was cut by 7 bases, the J end by 2 bases, with 17 bases between. The CDR3 runs 15 residues. Per germline, CDR1 SNHLY and CDR2 FYNNEI. The CDR3 DNA is TGTGCCAGCAACCCAATAATTGCAGGAAACACTGAAGCTTTCTTT. It encodes CASNPIIAGNTEAFF.

This clone came up once. This chain links TRBV4-3 with TRBJ2-5; 7 positions agree with TRBD1. This CDR3 has 16 residues. The trim removed 2 bases at V and 9 bases at J, leaving 15 bases unmatched. Germline lookup yields CDR1 LGHNA and CDR2 YSLEER. Here the CDR3 reads CASSQRTRGQSEAQYF. Here the CDR3 DNA reads TGCGCCAGCAGCCAACGAACGAGGGGGCAGTCTGAGGCCCAGTACTTC.

The chain couples TRBV4-3 to TRBJ2-1, with a tentative D call TRBD2 (5 bases). Germline V gene data show CDR1 as LGHNA and CDR2 as YSLEER. V dropped 4 bases and J dropped 5 bases, with 18 bases sitting between them. This CDR3 is 16 amino acids long. The CDR3 protein is CASSRFSRASNNEQFF. The CDR3 DNA reads as TGCGCCAGCAGCCGTTTCTCGCGGGCGAGCAACAATGAGCAGTTCTTC.